This T cell receptor (beta chain) was profiled in a study of PD-L1 blockade in urothelial cancer. At the level of the study: Patients' prior chemotherapy regimens numbered 0 to 3. Blood was evaluated 3 weeks (second dose) and 6 weeks after therapy began.

The method was immunoSEQ multiplex PCR; TCRdb's version includes in-frame clones alone and lacks a portion of them. In the table there are 40,000 to 50,000 clones, around 87% of which are singletons. Per the germline V gene, CDR1 is SNHLY and CDR2 is FYNNEI. V was pared by 6 bases and J by 1 base, with 7 bases between. The CDR3 is made up of 14 amino acids. The time point here: peripheral blood 6 weeks after treatment start. Each patient contributed between 1 and 8 total time points of blood mononuclear cells, pretreatment and during treatment. This TCR derives from a man in his fifties or sixties with urothelial cancer. J is TRBJ1-6 and V is TRBV2; D remains ambiguous. Sample: PBMCs, taken around atezolizumab (anti-PD-L1) treatment. The DNA for the CDR3 is TGTGCCAGCAGAGCGGTGTCCTATAATTCACCCCTCCACTTT. Translating gives CASRAVSYNSPLHF.